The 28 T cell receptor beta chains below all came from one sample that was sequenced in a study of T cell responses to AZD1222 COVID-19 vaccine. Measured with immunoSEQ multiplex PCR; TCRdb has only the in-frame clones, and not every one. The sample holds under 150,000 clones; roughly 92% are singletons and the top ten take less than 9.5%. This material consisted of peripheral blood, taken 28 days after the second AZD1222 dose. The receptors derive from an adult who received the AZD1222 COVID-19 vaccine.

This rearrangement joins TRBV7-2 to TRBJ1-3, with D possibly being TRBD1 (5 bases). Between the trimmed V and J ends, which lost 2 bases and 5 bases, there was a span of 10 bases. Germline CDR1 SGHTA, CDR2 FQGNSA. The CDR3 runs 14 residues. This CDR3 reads CASSLHDRRNTIYF. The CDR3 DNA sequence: TGTGCCAGCAGCTTACACGACAGACGAAACACCATATATTTT.

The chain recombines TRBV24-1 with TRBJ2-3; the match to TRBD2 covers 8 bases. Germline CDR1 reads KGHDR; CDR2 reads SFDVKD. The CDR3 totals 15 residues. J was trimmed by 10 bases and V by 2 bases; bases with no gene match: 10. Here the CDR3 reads CATSDSSSGSVPQYF. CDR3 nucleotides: TGTGCCACCAGTGATTCTTCCAGCGGGAGCGTACCGCAGTATTTT.

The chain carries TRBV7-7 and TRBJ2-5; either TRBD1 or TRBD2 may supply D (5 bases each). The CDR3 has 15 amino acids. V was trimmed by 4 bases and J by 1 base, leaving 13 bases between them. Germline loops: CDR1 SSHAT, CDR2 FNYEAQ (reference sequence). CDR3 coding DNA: TGTGCCAGCAGCTCGGGACGGACGTTCCAAGAGACCCAGTACTTC. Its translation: CASSSGRTFQETQYF. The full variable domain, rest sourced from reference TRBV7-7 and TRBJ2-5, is GAGVSQSPRYKVTKRGQDVTLRCDPISSHATLYWYQQALGQGPEFLTYFNYEAQPDKSGLPSDRFSAERPEGSISTLTIQRTEQRDSAMYRCASSSGRTFQETQYFGPGTRLLVL.

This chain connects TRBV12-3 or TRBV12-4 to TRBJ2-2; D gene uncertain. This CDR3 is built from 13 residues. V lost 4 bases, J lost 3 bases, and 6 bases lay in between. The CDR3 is CASSSVDTGELFF. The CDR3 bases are TGTGCCAGCAGTTCCGTGGACACCGGGGAGCTGTTTTTT.

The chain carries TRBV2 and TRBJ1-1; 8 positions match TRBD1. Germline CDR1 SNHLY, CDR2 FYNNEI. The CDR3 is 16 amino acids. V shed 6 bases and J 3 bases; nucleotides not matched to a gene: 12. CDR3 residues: CASRHMTGQVDTEAFF. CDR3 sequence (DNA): TGTGCCAGCAGACACATGACGGGACAGGTAGACACTGAAGCTTTCTTT.

CDR3 sequence (DNA): TGTGCCTGGAGTGTACGCCGGGGCTGGCCCACTGAAGCTTTCTTT. It yields the protein CAWSVRRGWPTEAFF. The rearrangement uses TRBV30 and TRBJ1-1; perhaps TRBD1 as D (5 bases). In germline, CDR1 is GTSNPN, CDR2 SVGIG (reference sequence). The length of the CDR3 is 15 residues. V lost 0 bases to trimming and J lost 4 bases, with 15 bases between them.

CDR3 sequence reads: CASSSNTEAFF. The CDR3 bases are TGTGCCAGCAGCTCCAACACTGAAGCTTTCTTT. The gene calls are TRBV5-6 and TRBJ1-1; D unresolved. Germline V gene sequence: CDR1 SGHDT, CDR2 YYEEEE. The V gene lost 3 bases and the J gene lost 2 bases, with 2 bases spanning the gap. The CDR3 runs to 11 residues.

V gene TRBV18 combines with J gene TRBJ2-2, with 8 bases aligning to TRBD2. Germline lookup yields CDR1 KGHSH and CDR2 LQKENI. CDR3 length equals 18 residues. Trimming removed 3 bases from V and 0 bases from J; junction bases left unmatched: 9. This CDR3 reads CASSPNSAGATNTGELFF. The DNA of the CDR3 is TGTGCCAGCTCACCCAATTCAGCGGGGGCCACGAACACCGGGGAGCTGTTTTTT.

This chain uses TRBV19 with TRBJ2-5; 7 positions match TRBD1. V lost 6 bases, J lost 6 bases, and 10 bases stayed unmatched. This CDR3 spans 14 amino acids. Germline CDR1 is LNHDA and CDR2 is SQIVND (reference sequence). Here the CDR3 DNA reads TGTGCCAGTAGACCAGGGGGAGCAATTCAGACCCAGTACTTC. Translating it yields CASRPGGAIQTQYF.

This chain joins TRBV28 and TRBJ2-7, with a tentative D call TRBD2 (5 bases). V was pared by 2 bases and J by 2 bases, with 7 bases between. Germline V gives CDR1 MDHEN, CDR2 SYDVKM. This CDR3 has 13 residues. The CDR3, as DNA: TGTGCCAGCAGTTTAGGGGAGACCTACGAGCAGTACTTC. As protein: CASSLGETYEQYF.

CDR3 protein: CASSISRTVGDTIYF. The CDR3 nucleotides are TGTGCCAGTAGTATCTCTAGGACGGTGGGTGACACCATATATTTT. The chain carries TRBV19 and TRBJ1-3, with D unclear. The V end lost 3 bases, the J end lost 8 bases, and 17 bases lay between the germline ends. The CDR3 consists of 15 residues. CDR1 is LNHDA and CDR2 is SQIVND in the germline V gene (reference sequence).

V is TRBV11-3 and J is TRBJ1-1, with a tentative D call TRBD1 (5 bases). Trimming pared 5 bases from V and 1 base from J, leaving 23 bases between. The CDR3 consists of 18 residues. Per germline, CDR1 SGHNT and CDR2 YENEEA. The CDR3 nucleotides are TGTGCCAGCAGCATGCCCTCGGACTGGCCGGGGGAGAACACTGAAGCTTTCTTT. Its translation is CASSMPSDWPGENTEAFF.

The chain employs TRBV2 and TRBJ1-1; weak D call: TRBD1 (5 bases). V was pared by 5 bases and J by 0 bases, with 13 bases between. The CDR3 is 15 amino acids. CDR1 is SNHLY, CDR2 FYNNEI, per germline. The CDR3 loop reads CASSLRTPMNTEAFF. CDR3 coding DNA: TGTGCCAGCAGTCTACGGACACCCATGAACACTGAAGCTTTCTTT.

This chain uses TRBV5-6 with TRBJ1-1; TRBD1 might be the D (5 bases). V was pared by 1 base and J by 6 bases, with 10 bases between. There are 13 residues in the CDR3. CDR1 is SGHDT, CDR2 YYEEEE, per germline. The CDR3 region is CASSLQGRAEAFF. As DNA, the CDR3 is TGTGCCAGCAGCTTGCAGGGTCGGGCTGAAGCTTTCTTT.

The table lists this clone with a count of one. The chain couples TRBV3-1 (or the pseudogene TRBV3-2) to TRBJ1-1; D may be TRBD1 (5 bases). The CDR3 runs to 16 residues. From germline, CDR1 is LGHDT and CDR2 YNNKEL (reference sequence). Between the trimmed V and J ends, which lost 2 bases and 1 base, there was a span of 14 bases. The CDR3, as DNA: TGTGCCAGCAGCCAACAAGGGGCCGGGGGGAACACTGAAGCTTTCTTT. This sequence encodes CASSQQGAGGNTEAFF.

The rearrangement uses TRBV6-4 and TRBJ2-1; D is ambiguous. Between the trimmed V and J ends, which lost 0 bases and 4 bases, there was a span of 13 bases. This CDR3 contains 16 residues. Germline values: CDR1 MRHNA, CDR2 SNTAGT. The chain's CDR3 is CASSDSSIRSYNEQFF. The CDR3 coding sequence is TGTGCCAGCAGTGACTCGTCGATCAGGTCTTACAATGAGCAGTTCTTC.

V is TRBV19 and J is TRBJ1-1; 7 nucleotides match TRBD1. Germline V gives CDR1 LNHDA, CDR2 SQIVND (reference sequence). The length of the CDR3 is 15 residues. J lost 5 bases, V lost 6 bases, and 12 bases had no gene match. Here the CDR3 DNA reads TGTGCCAGTAGAGCTTTACAGGGGTGGAAAACTGAAGCTTTCTTT. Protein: CASRALQGWKTEAFF. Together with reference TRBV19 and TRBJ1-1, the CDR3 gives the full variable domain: DGGITQSPKYLFRKEGQNVTLSCEQNLNHDAMYWYRQDPGQGLRLIYYSQIVNDFQKGDIAEGYSVSREKKESFPLTVTSAQKNPTAFYLCASRALQGWKTEAFFGQGTRLTVV.

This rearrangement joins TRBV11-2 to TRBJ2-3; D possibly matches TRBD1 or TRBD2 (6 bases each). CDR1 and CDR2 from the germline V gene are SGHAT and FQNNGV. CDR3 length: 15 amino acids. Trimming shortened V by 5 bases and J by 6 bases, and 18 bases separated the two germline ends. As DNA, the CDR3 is TGTGCCAGCAGCCCTACCCGGGGGCTATGGGATACGCAGTATTTT. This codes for CASSPTRGLWDTQYF.

As DNA, the CDR3 is TGTGCCTGGAGCGCGGGATTAAACAATCAGCCCCAGCATTTT. This sequence encodes CAWSAGLNNQPQHF. The chain is built from TRBV30 and TRBJ1-5; D not resolved. CDR1 is GTSNPN, CDR2 SVGIG, per germline (reference sequence). The CDR3 covers 14 residues. The V gene lost 3 bases and the J gene lost 3 bases, with 12 bases spanning the gap.

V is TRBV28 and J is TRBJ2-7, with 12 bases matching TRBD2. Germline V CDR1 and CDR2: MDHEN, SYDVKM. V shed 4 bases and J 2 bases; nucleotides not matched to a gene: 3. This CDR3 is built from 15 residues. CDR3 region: CASSSGLAGPYEQYV. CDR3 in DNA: TGTGCCAGCAGTTCTGGACTAGCGGGACCCTACGAGCAGTACGTC.

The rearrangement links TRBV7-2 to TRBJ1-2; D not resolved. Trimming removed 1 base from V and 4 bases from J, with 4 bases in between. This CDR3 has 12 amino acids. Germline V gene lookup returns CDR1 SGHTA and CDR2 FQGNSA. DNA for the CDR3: TGTGCCAGCAGCTTAGGGATCTATGGCTACACCTTC. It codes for CASSLGIYGYTF.

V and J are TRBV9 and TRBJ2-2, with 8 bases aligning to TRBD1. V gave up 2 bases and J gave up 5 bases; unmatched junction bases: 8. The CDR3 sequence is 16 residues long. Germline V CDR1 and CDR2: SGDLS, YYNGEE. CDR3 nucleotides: TGTGCCAGCAGCGTTTTTCCAGGGGGCGGTACCGGGGAGCTGTTTTTT. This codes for CASSVFPGGGTGELFF.

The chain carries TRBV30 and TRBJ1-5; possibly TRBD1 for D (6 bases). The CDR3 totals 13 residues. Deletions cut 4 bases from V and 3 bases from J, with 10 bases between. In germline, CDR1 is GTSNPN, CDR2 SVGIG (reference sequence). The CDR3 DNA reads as TGTGCCTGGAACGGGGGCTACAATCAGCCCCAGCATTTT. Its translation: CAWNGGYNQPQHF. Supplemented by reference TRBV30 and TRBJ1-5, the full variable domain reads SQTIHQWPATLVQPVGSPLSLECTVEGTSNPNLYWYRQAAGRGLQLLFYSVGIGQISSEVPQNLSASRPQDRQFILSSKKLLLSDSGFYLCAWNGGYNQPQHFGDGTRLSIL.

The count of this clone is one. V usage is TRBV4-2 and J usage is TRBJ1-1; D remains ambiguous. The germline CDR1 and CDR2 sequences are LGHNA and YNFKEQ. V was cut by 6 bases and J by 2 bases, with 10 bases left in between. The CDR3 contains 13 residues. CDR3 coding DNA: TGTGCCAGCAGAAGGACCCTAAACACTGAAGCTTTCTTT. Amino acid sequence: CASRRTLNTEAFF.

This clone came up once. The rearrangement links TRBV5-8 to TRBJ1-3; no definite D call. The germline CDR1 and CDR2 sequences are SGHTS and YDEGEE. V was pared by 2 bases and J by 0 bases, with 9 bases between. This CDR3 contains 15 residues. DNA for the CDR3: TGTGCCAGCAGCTTTCCAGGCTTCTCTGGAAACACCATATATTTT. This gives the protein CASSFPGFSGNTIYF.

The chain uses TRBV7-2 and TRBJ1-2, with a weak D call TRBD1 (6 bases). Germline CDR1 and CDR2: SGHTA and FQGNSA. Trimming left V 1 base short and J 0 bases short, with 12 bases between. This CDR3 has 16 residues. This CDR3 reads CASSLVRTATNYGYTF. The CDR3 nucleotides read TGTGCCAGCAGCTTAGTCCGGACAGCCACTAACTATGGCTACACCTTC. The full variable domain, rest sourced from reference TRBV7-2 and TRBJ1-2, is GAGVSQSPSNKVTEKGKDVELRCDPISGHTALYWYRQSLGQGLEFLIYFQGNSAPDKSGLPSDRFSAERTGGSVSTLTIQRTQQEDSAVYLCASSLVRTATNYGYTFGSGTRLTVV.

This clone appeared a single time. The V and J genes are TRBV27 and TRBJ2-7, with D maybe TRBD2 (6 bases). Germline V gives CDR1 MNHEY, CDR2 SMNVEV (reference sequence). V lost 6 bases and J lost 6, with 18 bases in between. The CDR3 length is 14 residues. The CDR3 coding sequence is TGTGCCAGCAGACCCGGGGGAGGAAGCGGCGAGCAGTACTTC. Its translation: CASRPGGGSGEQYF.

In nucleotides, the CDR3 is TGTGCCAGCAGCTTGGGCATGATCAATGAGCAGTTCTTC. It codes for CASSLGMINEQFF. The rearrangement links TRBV7-9 to TRBJ2-1; D is unclear. Trimming stripped 3 bases from V and 6 bases from J, with 9 bases between. Germline lookup yields CDR1 SEHNR and CDR2 FQNEAQ (reference sequence). This CDR3 contains 13 residues.